Each of the 18 T cell receptor beta chains below was sequenced from the same sample in a study of blood T cells in healthy people across ages. Together with a sample-barcoded 5' primer, a J-beta primer mix was included in a second PCR lasting 7 to 11 cycles. TCRdb re-analysed the 5' RACE reads in MiXCR, keeping a single row per CDR3 protein. The sample lists some 800,000 distinct CDR3 sequences, under 55% occurring once. The sequencing input was blood. The receptor set was obtained from a man between 60 and 75 years old in good health.

The chain is built from TRBV3-1 and TRBJ1-6; D call uncertain. Germline-derived CDR1 and CDR2 are LGHDT and YNNKEL (reference sequence). The CDR3 has 15 residues. V was clipped by 1 base and J by 7 bases, with 11 bases between them. CDR3 residues: CASSQGLPRNSPLHF. The CDR3 region has the DNA TGTGCCAGCAGCCAAGGTCTTCCCCGCAATTCACCCCTCCACTTT.

The V and J genes are TRBV6-2 or TRBV6-3 and TRBJ2-1; 9 nucleotides agree with TRBD2. The trim removed 3 bases at V and 9 bases at J, leaving 9 bases unmatched. CDR1 MNHEY and CDR2 SVGEGT come from the germline V gene. This CDR3 is 15 amino acids long. Written as DNA, the CDR3 is TGTGCCAGCAGTTATACGCGGGGGGGTAAGAGTGAGCAGTTCTTC. Its protein product is CASSYTRGGKSEQFF.

With regard to this clonotype: A much larger clone sits a single nucleotide away, making a read error possible. The chain carries TRBV9 and TRBJ2-7, with D possibly being TRBD1 (7 bases). Germline V lookup: CDR1 SGDLS, CDR2 YYNGEE. Trimming removed 6 bases at V and 1 base at J, with 17 bases between. The CDR3 loop spans 15 amino acids. DNA of the CDR3: TGTGCCAGCAACGGGGGACAGTCGGTATCCTACGAGCAGTACTTC. Translated, it gives CASNGGQSVSYEQYF.

This sequence joins TRBV14 and TRBJ2-7; 7 nucleotides line up with TRBD1. The germline gives CDR1 SGHDN, CDR2 FVKESK. Unmatched junction bases numbered 12, after V lost 4 bases and J lost 3 bases. This CDR3 spans 16 amino acids. Here the CDR3 DNA reads TGTGCCAGCAGCCCCTGGGACAGCGATGACCGCTACGAGCAGTACTTC. Translated: CASSPWDSDDRYEQYF.

The chain combines TRBV5-1 with TRBJ1-4; maybe TRBD1 (5 bases). Between the trimmed V and J ends, which lost 0 bases and 4 bases, there was a span of 13 bases. CDR1 and CDR2 from the germline V gene are SGHRS and YFSETQ. The CDR3 has 16 amino acids. The CDR3 sequence: CASSLAGTGFNEKLFF. The DNA for the CDR3 is TGCGCCAGCAGCTTGGCCGGGACGGGCTTTAATGAAAAACTGTTTTTT.

In its sample, this clonotype was seen a few times. The chain links TRBV11-2 to TRBJ2-3, with 10 bases that match TRBD2. Germline CDR1 reads SGHAT; CDR2 reads FQNNGV. Trimming took 4 bases from V and 1 from J; bases not matched to a gene: 20. The CDR3 extends over 21 amino acids. CDR3 loop: CASSSTASGGSLLSGTDTQYF. The CDR3 DNA reads as TGTGCCAGCAGCTCCACCGCTAGCGGGGGATCGCTATTATCTGGCACAGATACGCAGTATTTT.

The rearrangement uses TRBV9 and TRBJ1-5; D perhaps matches TRBD1 (6 bases). The CDR3 sequence is 16 residues long. The germline V gene encodes CDR1 SGDLS and CDR2 YYNGEE. The V and J ends lost 0 bases and 2 bases respectively, with 12 bases between them. The DNA of the CDR3 is TGTGCCAGCAGCGTAGCTGGACAGTGGGGCAATCAGCCCCAGCATTTT. Amino acid sequence: CASSVAGQWGNQPQHF.

The chain employs TRBV10-3 and TRBJ2-3; a possible D gene is TRBD1 (5 bases). The V gene's germline CDR1 is ENHRY and CDR2 SYGVKD. The CDR3 is 12 amino acids. Trimming took off 6 bases at V and 5 bases at J, with 9 bases between the two ends. The CDR3 spells CAISYTGDTQYF. The DNA of the CDR3 is TGTGCCATCAGCTATACAGGAGATACGCAGTATTTT.

This clonotype was picked up a small number of times. V is TRBV7-2 and J is TRBJ2-7, with TRBD1 matching over 7 bases. The CDR3 spans 15 residues. Unmatched junction bases numbered 8, after V lost 5 bases and J lost 1 base. Per germline, CDR1 SGHTA and CDR2 FQGNSA. CDR3 protein: CASSPRGQKSYEQYF. The CDR3 DNA sequence: TGTGCCAGCAGCCCTCGGGGACAGAAATCCTACGAGCAGTACTTC. The variable domain in full, completed from reference TRBV7-2 and TRBJ2-7, reads GAGVSQSPSNKVTEKGKDVELRCDPISGHTALYWYRQSLGQGLEFLIYFQGNSAPDKSGLPSDRFSAERTGGSVSTLTIQRTQQEDSAVYLCASSPRGQKSYEQYFGPGTRLTVT.

The chain has TRBV5-6 and TRBJ1-2, with D maybe TRBD1 (6 bases). The CDR3 length is 14 residues. Germline CDR1 is SGHDT and CDR2 is YYEEEE. The V gene lost 4 bases and the J gene lost 5 bases, with 15 bases spanning the gap. The chain's CDR3 is CASSALRGSYGYTF. CDR3 in DNA: TGTGCCAGCAGCGCACTCAGGGGATCTTATGGCTACACCTTC.

This clonotype has at least ten counts. As DNA, the CDR3 is TGTGCCAGCAGTCCCGGGACAGTTAACTATGGCTACACCTTC. Its protein is CASSPGTVNYGYTF. The chain recombines TRBV28 with TRBJ1-2, with 7 bases matching TRBD1. The CDR3 length is 14 residues. Trimming at V came to 5 bases and at J to 1 base, leaving 4 bases not matched to a gene. The germline gives CDR1 MDHEN, CDR2 SYDVKM.

The CDR3 nucleotides read TGTGCCAGCCGGGGACAGGGGGCCGATGAGCAGTTCTTC. Encoded protein: CASRGQGADEQFF. The rearrangement joins TRBV2 to TRBJ2-1; 12 bases line up with TRBD1. With V trimmed by 8 bases and J by 8 bases, 4 bases remained unmatched. The CDR3 sequence is 13 residues long. CDR1 is SNHLY, CDR2 FYNNEI, per germline.

V and J are TRBV7-2 and TRBJ2-7; D may be TRBD1 (6 bases). V was trimmed by 3 bases and J by 0 bases, leaving 9 bases between them. The CDR3 length is 14 residues. The V gene's germline CDR1 is SGHTA and CDR2 FQGNSA. The CDR3 region is CASSFDRYSYEQYF. The CDR3 DNA reads TGTGCCAGCAGCTTCGACAGGTACTCCTACGAGCAGTACTTC.

V and J are TRBV6-5 and TRBJ2-5, with D perhaps matching TRBD1 (5 bases). The CDR3 runs to 15 residues. Germline-derived CDR1 and CDR2 are MNHEY and SVGAGI. The V gene lost 0 bases and the J gene lost 11 bases, with 19 bases spanning the gap. The CDR3 nucleotides are TGTGCCAGCAGTTACTCGTGGCAGGGTTACGGTGAGCAGTACTTC. It yields the protein CASSYSWQGYGEQYF.

The chain combines TRBV10-3 with TRBJ2-7; D is ambiguous. The length of the CDR3 is 13 residues. The V and J ends lost 6 bases and 0 bases respectively, with 9 bases between them. Germline lookup yields CDR1 ENHRY and CDR2 SYGVKD. The CDR3 sequence: CAISQPGSYEQYF. The CDR3 DNA reads as TGTGCCATCAGCCAGCCGGGCTCCTACGAGCAGTACTTC.

The table lists this clonotype with a few counts. This chain joins TRBV2 and TRBJ2-7, with 7 bases identical to TRBD1. Germline CDR1 is SNHLY and CDR2 is FYNNEI. CDR3 length: 14 amino acids. V lost 6 bases and J lost 6; bases outside the gene matches: 11. The CDR3 bases are TGTGCCAGCAGGCCCGACAGGGACGGCGGCGAGCAGTACTTC. This gives the protein CASRPDRDGGEQYF.

The chain links TRBV20-1 to TRBJ2-1; TRBD1 might be the D (5 bases). V dropped 0 bases and J dropped 4 bases, with 13 bases sitting between them. Germline V gene sequence: CDR1 DFQATT, CDR2 SNEGSKA (reference sequence). The CDR3 length is 15 residues. CDR3 in amino acids: CSARERQGLYNEQFF. Written as DNA, the CDR3 is TGCAGTGCTAGAGAACGTCAGGGATTATACAATGAGCAGTTCTTC.

This clonotype has only a few counts. This chain joins TRBV5-1 and TRBJ1-1, with D tentatively TRBD1 (5 bases). V was clipped by 0 bases and J by 8 bases, with 14 bases between them. Germline V gives CDR1 SGHRS, CDR2 YFSETQ. This CDR3 contains 14 residues. CDR3 region: CASSLVGRVMEAFF. The CDR3 coding sequence is TGCGCCAGCAGCTTGGTGGGACGGGTGATGGAAGCTTTCTTT.